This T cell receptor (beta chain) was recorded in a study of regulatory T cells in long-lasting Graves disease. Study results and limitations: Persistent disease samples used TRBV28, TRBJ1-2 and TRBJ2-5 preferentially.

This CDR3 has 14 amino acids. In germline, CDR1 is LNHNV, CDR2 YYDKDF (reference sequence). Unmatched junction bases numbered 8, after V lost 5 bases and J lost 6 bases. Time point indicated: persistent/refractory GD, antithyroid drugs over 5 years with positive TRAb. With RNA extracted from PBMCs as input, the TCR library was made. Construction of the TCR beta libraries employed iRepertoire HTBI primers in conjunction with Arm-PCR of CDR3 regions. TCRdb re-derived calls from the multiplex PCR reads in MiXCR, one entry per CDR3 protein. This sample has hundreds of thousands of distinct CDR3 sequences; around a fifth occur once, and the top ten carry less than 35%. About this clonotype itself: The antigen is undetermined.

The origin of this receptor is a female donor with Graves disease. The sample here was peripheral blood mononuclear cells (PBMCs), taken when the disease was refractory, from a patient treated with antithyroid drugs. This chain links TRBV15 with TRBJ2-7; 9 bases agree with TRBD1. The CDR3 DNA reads TGTGCCACCAGCGGGACAGGGTTGGTTCCCGAGCAGTACTTC. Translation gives CATSGTGLVPEQYF.